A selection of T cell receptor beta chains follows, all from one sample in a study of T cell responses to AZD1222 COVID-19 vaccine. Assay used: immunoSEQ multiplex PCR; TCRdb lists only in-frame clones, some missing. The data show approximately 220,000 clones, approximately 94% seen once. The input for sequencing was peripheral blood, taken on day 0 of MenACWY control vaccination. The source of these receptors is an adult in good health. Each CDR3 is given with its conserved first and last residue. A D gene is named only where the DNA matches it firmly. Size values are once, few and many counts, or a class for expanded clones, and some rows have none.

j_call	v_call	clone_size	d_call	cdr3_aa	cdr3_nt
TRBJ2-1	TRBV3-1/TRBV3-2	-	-	CASSQEVLVVSNEQFF	TGTGCCAGCAGCCAAGAGGTACTAGTAGTTAGTAATGAGCAGTTCTTC
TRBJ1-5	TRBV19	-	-	CASIGPDRTYSNQPQHF	TGTGCCAGTATTGGCCCGGACCGCACATATAGCAATCAGCCCCAGCATTTT
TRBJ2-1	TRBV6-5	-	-	CASKPRSPNGNEQFF	TGTGCCAGCAAGCCTCGTTCCCCCAACGGCAATGAGCAGTTCTTC
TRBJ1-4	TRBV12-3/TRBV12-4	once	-	CASSRNEKLFF	TGTGCCAGCAGTCGTAATGAAAAACTGTTTTTT
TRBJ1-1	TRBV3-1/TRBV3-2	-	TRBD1	CASSPTGAMNTEAFF	TGTGCCAGCAGCCCGACAGGGGCCATGAACACTGAAGCTTTCTTT
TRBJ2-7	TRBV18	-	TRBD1	CASSPQDRGREQYF	TGTGCCAGCTCACCGCAGGACAGGGGGCGAGAGCAGTACTTC
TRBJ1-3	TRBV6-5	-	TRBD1	CASSYSPGQVGNTIYF	TGTGCCAGCAGTTACAGCCCGGGACAGGTTGGAAACACCATATATTTT
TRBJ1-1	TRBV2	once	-	CASSVQGLGNTEAFF	TGTGCCAGCAGTGTCCAGGGCTTGGGGAACACTGAAGCTTTCTTT
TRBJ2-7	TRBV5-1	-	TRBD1	CASRLDGQGTYEQYF	TGCGCCAGCAGACTCGACGGACAGGGAACCTACGAGCAGTACTTC
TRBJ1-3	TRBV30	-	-	CAWSFSGHSGNTIYF	TGTGCCTGGAGTTTTTCCGGCCATTCTGGAAACACCATATATTTT
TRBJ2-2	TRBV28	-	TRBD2	CASRGTSGGAAYTGELFF	TGTGCCAGCAGAGGGACTAGCGGGGGGGCCGCGTACACCGGGGAGCTGTTTTTT
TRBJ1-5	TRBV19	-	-	CASTLIGGGRPQHF	TGTGCCAGTACCCTGATTGGGGGTGGTCGCCCCCAGCATTTT
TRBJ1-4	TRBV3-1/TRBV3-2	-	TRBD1	CASSQARGQKLFF	TGTGCCAGCAGCCAAGCAAGGGGGCAAAAACTGTTTTTT
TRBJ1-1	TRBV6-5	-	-	CASSYSTPMNTEAFF	TGTGCCAGCAGTTACTCCACCCCCATGAACACTGAAGCTTTCTTT
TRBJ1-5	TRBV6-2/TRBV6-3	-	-	CASSYFVRRAQHF	TGTGCCAGCAGTTACTTTGTGAGGAGGGCCCAGCATTTT
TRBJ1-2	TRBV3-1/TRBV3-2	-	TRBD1	CASSQGTGAVGYGYTF	TGTGCCAGCAGCCAGGGGACAGGGGCGGTAGGCTATGGCTACACCTTC
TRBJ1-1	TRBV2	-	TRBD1	CASSRDSNTEAFF	TGTGCCAGCAGTCGGGACAGTAACACTGAAGCTTTCTTT
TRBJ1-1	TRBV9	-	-	CASSKWDTEAFF	TGTGCCAGCAGTAAATGGGACACTGAAGCTTTCTTT
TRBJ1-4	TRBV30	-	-	CARTLGPNEKLFF	TGTGCCCGGACGTTGGGCCCTAATGAAAAACTGTTTTTT
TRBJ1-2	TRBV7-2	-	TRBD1	CASSFWGQSYGYTF	TGTGCCAGCAGCTTCTGGGGACAGTCCTATGGCTACACCTTC
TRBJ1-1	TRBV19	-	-	CASSRLGGDTEAFF	TGTGCCAGTAGTAGGTTAGGGGGAGACACTGAAGCTTTCTTT
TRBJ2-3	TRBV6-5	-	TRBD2	CASSYYSGGTDTQYF	TGTGCCAGCAGTTACTACAGCGGGGGGACAGATACGCAGTATTTT
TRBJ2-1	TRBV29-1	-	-	CSVVAFDYNEQFF	TGCAGCGTTGTAGCGTTCGACTACAATGAGCAGTTCTTC
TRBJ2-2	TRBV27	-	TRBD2	CATGTSGATGELFF	TGTGCCACCGGGACTAGCGGGGCCACCGGGGAGCTGTTTTTT
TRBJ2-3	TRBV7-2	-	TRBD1	CASSLPGGDTQYF	TGTGCCAGCAGCTTACCAGGGGGAGATACGCAGTATTTT
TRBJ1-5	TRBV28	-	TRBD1	CASSSGTGPVRSNQPQHF	TGTGCCAGCAGTTCCGGGACAGGGCCGGTTAGGAGCAATCAGCCCCAGCATTTT
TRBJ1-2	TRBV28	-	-	CASTLQRNYGYTF	TGTGCCAGCACCTTACAGAGAAACTATGGCTACACCTTC
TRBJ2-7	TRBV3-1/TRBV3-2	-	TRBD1	CASSQTGRKGEQYF	TGTGCCAGCAGCCAGACAGGGCGGAAAGGCGAGCAGTACTTC
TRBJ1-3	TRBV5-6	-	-	CASSWGLRTSGNTIYF	TGTGCCAGCAGCTGGGGACTGCGTACCTCTGGAAACACCATATATTTT
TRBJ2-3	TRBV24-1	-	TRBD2	CATSDYAAGGDTQYF	TGTGCCACCAGTGATTATGCGGCGGGGGGGGATACGCAGTATTTT
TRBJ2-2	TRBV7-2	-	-	CASSLHGPGTGELFF	TGTGCCAGCAGCTTACACGGGCCGGGCACCGGGGAGCTGTTTTTT
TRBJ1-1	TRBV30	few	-	CAWILGGSSNTEAFF	TGTGCCTGGATCCTGGGCGGAAGTTCGAACACTGAAGCTTTCTTT
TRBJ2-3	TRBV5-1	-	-	CASSLEGRGTDTQYF	TGCGCCAGCAGCTTGGAGGGACGGGGGACCGATACGCAGTATTTT